The clone carrying this TCR beta chain turned up a few times. This entry belongs to a study of cytotoxic CD8 clonotypes in ibrutinib-treated CLL. Overall study context: A median 12 months of treatment, range 6 to 36, preceded the collection of response samples.

Target depth was 1 in 200,000 to 1 in 1 million T cells, about 10x per clonotype. Method: immunoSEQ multiplex PCR; TCRdb's copy keeps in-frame clones and lacks some. The data show under 300,000 clones, with 70% seen just once and over 15% held by the top ten. The material was PBMCs, obtained after 24 months of ibrutinib treatment. The receptor was isolated from a human donor with chronic lymphocytic leukemia.

CDR3 DNA: TGTGCCAGCAGTTTAGTATCGGGGACAGGAGTCTATGGCTACACCTTC. Its protein is CASSLVSGTGVYGYTF. The chain uses TRBV28 and TRBJ1-2; TRBD1 aligns across 8 bases. The germline CDR1 and CDR2 sequences are MDHEN and SYDVKM. V shed 2 bases, J shed 4 bases, and the junction held 9 bases outside the gene matches. The CDR3 covers 16 residues.